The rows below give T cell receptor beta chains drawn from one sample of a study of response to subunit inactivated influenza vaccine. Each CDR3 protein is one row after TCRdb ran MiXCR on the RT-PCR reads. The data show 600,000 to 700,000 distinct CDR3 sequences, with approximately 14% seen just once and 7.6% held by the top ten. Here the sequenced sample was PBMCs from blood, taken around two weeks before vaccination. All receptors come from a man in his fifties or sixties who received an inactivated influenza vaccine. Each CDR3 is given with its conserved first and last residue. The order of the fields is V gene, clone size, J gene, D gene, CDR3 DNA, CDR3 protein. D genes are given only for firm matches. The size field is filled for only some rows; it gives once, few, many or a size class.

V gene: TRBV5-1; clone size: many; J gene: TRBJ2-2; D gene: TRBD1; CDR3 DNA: TGCGCCAGCAGCCAAGGGACAGCGAACACCGGGGAGCTGTTTTTT; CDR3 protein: CASSQGTANTGELFF
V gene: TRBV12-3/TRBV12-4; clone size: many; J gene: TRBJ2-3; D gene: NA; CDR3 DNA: TGTGCCAGCAGGATGACAGATCTCACAGATACGCAGTATTTT; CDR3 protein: CASRMTDLTDTQYF
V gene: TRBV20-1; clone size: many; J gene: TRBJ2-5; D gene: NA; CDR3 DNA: TGCAGTGCCAGAGATGTGGATAGCGCGATAGAGACCCAGTACTTC; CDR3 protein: CSARDVDSAIETQYF
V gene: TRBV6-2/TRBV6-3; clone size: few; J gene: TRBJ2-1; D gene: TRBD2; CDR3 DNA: TGTGCCAGCAGTTACTCGCGGGAGTCGTACAATGAGCAGTTCTTC; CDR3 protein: CASSYSRESYNEQFF
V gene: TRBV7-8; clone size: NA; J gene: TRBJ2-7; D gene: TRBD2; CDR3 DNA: TGTGCCAGCAGCTTTGAAAAAACGGGACTAGTTTTCGGCGAGCAGTACTTC; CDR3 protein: CASSFEKTGLVFGEQYF
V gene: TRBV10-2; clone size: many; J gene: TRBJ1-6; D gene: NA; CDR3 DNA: TGCGCCAGCAGTGATGTTCAGGGGAGTAATTCACCCCTCCACTTT; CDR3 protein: CASSDVQGSNSPLHF
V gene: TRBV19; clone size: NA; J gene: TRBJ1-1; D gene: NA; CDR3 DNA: TGTGCCAGTAGTATTTCGGGGGCGCGGAACACTGAAGCTTTCTTT; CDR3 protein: CASSISGARNTEAFF
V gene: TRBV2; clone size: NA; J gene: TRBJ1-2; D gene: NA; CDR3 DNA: TGTGCCAGCAGTGGAGGGTTTAACTATGGCTACACCTTC; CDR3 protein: CASSGGFNYGYTF
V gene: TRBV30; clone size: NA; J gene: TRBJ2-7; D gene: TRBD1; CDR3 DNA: TGTGCCTGGAGTGTTCGCGGGACAGGGGTGGGTGAGCAGTACTTC; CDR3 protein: CAWSVRGTGVGEQYF
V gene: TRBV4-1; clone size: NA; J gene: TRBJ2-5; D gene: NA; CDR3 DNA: TGCGCCAGCAGCCAAGTCTCCAGGGAAGGAGAGACCCAGTACTTC; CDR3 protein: CASSQVSREGETQYF
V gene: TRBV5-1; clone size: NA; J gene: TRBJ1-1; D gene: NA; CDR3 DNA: TGCGCCAGCACCGACGCAGGCGGCGTCACTGAAGCTTTCTTT; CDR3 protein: CASTDAGGVTEAFF
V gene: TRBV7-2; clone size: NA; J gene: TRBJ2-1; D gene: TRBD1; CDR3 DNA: TGTGCCAGCAGCTTCGACAGGGGCGAATACAATGAGCAGTTCTTC; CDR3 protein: CASSFDRGEYNEQFF
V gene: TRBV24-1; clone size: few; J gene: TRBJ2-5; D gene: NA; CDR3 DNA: TGTGCCACCAGTGATTTGGGACCGGGGGAGACCCAGTACTTC; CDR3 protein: CATSDLGPGETQYF
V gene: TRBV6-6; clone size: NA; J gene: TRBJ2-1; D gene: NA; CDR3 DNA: TGTGCCAGCAGGGACAGTTTCAATGAGCAGTTCTTC; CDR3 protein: CASRDSFNEQFF
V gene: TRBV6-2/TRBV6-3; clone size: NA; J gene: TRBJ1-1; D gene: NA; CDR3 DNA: TGTGCCAGCAGTTACGGGGGGCAGGGTACTGAAGCTTTCTTT; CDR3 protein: CASSYGGQGTEAFF
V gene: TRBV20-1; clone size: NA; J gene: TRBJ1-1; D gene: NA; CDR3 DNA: TGCAGTGCTAGGGACAGAGGGGGACTGCACACTGAAGCTTTCTTT; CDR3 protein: CSARDRGGLHTEAFF
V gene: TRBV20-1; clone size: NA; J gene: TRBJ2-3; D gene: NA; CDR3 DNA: TGCAGTGCTAGAGATGCGGGGCGAGGGACAGATACGCAGTATTTT; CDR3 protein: CSARDAGRGTDTQYF
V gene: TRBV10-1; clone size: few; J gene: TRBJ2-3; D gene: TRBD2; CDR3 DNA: TGCGCCAGCAAACCCGTGGCTAGCGGGGATCCAGATACGCAGTATTTT; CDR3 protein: CASKPVASGDPDTQYF
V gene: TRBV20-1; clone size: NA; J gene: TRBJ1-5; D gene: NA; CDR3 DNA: TGCAGTGCTAGAGATAAGGACAGAATTAGCAATCAGCCCCAGCATTTT; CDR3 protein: CSARDKDRISNQPQHF
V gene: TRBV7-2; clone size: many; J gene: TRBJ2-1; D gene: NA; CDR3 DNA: TGTGCCAGCAGCGTGGTAGCGACGAATGAGCAGTTCTTC; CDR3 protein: CASSVVATNEQFF
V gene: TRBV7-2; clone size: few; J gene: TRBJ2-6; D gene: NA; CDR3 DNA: TGTGCCAGCAGGTCCCAACGGCTCTCTGGGGCCAACGTCCTGACTTTC; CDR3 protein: CASRSQRLSGANVLTF
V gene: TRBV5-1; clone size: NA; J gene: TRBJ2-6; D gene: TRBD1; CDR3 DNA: TGCGCCAGCAGCTCCGGACAGGGAGTAACCTCTGGGGCCAACGTCCTGACTTTC; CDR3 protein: CASSSGQGVTSGANVLTF
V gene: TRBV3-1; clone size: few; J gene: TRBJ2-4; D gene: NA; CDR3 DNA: TGTGCCAGCAGCCAAGGGGCTAGTTGGGGCAAAAACATTCAGTACTTC; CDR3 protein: CASSQGASWGKNIQYF
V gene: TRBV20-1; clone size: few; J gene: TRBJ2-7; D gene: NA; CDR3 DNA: TGCAGTGCCTTTGGGAGGAGCTCCTACGAGCAGTACTTC; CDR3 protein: CSAFGRSSYEQYF
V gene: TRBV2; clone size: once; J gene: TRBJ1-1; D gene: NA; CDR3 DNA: TGTGCCAGCAGTGTTTTTGGGCAGGGACTAGGCCGGAACACTGAAGCTTTCTTT; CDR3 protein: CASSVFGQGLGRNTEAFF
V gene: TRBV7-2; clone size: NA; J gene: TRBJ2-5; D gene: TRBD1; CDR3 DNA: TGTGCCAGCAGCTTAGGGACAGGTGAAGCAACCCAGTACTTC; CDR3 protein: CASSLGTGEATQYF
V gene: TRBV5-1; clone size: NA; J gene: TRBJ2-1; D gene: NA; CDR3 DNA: TGCGCCAGCAGCTTCCAAAACAATGAGCAGTTCTTC; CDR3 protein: CASSFQNNEQFF
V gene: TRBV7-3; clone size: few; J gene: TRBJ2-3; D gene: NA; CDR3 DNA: TGTGCCAGCAGCCACGGAGGTAGCACAGATACGCAGTATTTT; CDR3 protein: CASSHGGSTDTQYF
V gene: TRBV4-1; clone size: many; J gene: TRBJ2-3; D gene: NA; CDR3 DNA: TGCGCCAGCAGCCAAGATTGGAGTCGCACAGATACGCAGTATTTT; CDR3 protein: CASSQDWSRTDTQYF
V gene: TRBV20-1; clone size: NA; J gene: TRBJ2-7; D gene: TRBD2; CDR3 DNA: TGCAGTGCAAGACTAGCGGGGATGTACGAGCAGTACTTC; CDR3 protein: CSARLAGMYEQYF
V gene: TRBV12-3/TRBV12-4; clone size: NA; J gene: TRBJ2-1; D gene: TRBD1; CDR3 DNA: TGTGCCAGCAGTCGGGGACAGTTTTTCTACAATGAGCAGTTCTTC; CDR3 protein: CASSRGQFFYNEQFF
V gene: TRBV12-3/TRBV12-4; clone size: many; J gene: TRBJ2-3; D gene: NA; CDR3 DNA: TGTGCCAGCAGTTTGAGGACCCTCGGGGATACGCAGTATTTT; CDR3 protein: CASSLRTLGDTQYF
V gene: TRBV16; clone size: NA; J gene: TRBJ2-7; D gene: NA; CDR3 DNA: TGTGCCAGCGGACAGAGTGAGGGTGGGATAAAGTACTTC; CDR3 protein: CASGQSEGGIKYF